A selection of T cell receptor beta chains follows, all from one sample in a study of shared clonotypes between healthy human individuals. This table comes from immunoSEQ multiplex PCR, and its TCRdb copy is limited to in-frame clones, with some not included. Of some 1,600,000 clones listed, 95% to 99% were seen once; the top ten hold 0.4% to 0.45%. Sequenced input: naive CD4+ T cells sorted from blood. The receptors shown here come from a man under 40 in good health. The CDR3 runs from the conserved cysteine through the conserved F or W. A D gene is named only where the DNA matches it firmly. A clone size is listed for some rows: how often the clone was seen (once, few, many), or a class if it is expanded.

j_call v_call d_call clone_size cdr3_aa cdr3_nt
TRBJ1-1 TRBV28 - - CASSLATEAFF TGTGCCAGCAGCCTTGCTACTGAAGCTTTCTTT
TRBJ2-1 TRBV30 TRBD2 - CAWSVPLAGVRNEQFF TGTGCCTGGAGTGTACCCCTAGCGGGAGTCCGCAATGAGCAGTTCTTC
TRBJ2-7 TRBV28 - - CASTPTQEIYEQYF TGTGCCAGCACCCCGACACAGGAAATTTACGAGCAGTACTTC
TRBJ2-2 TRBV7-6 TRBD2 - CASSLAGEGTGELFF TGTGCCAGCAGCCTAGCGGGAGAGGGCACCGGGGAGCTGTTTTTT
TRBJ2-4 TRBV5-1 - - CASSLGTPKNIQYF TGCGCCAGCAGCCTCGGGACTCCTAAAAACATTCAGTACTTC
TRBJ2-7 TRBV7-2 TRBD1 once CASSRLGTGRYEQYF TGTGCCAGCAGCCGACTCGGGACAGGGCGCTACGAGCAGTACTTC
TRBJ2-7 TRBV2 TRBD2 - CASSARHRLAGVSYEQYF TGTGCCAGCAGTGCCCGACATAGACTAGCGGGAGTATCCTACGAGCAGTACTTC
TRBJ2-2 TRBV5-1 - - CASSLEIGQADTGELFF TGCGCCAGCAGCTTGGAAATCGGTCAGGCTGACACCGGGGAGCTGTTTTTT
TRBJ1-4 TRBV27 TRBD1 - CASSLGTGGEKLFF TGTGCCAGCAGTCTCGGGACAGGGGGGGAAAAACTGTTTTTT
TRBJ1-1 TRBV15 - - CATSRVAGTDTEAFF TGTGCCACCAGCAGAGTCGCAGGGACCGACACTGAAGCTTTCTTT
TRBJ1-3 TRBV5-4 - - CASSRRAGVSGNTIYF TGTGCCAGCAGCCGAAGGGCAGGGGTCTCTGGAAACACCATATATTTT
TRBJ2-1 TRBV5-8 - - CASSLIFTSNSYNEQFF TGTGCCAGCAGCTTGATTTTCACGTCCAACTCCTACAATGAGCAGTTCTTC
TRBJ2-1 TRBV10-1 TRBD2 once CASSARREGLQFF TGCGCCAGCAGTGCACGGCGGGAGGGCTTACAGTTCTTC
TRBJ2-1 TRBV7-3 - once CASSFGSGTYNEQFF TGTGCCAGCAGCTTCGGCTCGGGCACCTACAATGAGCAGTTCTTC
TRBJ1-2 TRBV9 TRBD1 - CASSVGDSPTYGYTF TGTGCCAGCAGCGTAGGGGACAGCCCGACCTATGGCTACACCTTC
TRBJ2-3 TRBV9 - - CASSVGNGGRTDTQYF TGTGCCAGCAGCGTAGGTAACGGGGGACGCACAGATACGCAGTATTTT
TRBJ2-6 TRBV7-9 TRBD2 - CASSHVVAGHSGANVLTF TGTGCCAGCAGCCATGTGGTAGCGGGCCACTCTGGGGCCAACGTCCTGACTTTC
TRBJ1-2 TRBV5-6 TRBD1 - CASSVRRGGGYTF TGTGCCAGCAGCGTCAGGCGCGGAGGGGGCTACACCTTT
TRBJ1-2 TRBV27 - - CASSLSGGEKYYGYTF TGTGCCAGCAGTCTGAGCGGGGGGGAGAAGTACTATGGCTACACCTTC
TRBJ2-7 TRBV27 - - CASSSWVSSYEQYF TGTGCCAGCAGTTCTTGGGTGAGCTCCTACGAGCAGTACTTC
TRBJ1-1 TRBV7-9 - - CASSTGRREAFF TGTGCCAGCAGCACCGGACGGAGGGAAGCTTTCTTT
TRBJ2-7 TRBV2 - - CASSEGITRDYEQYF TGTGCCAGCAGCGAGGGGATAACACGGGACTACGAGCAGTACTTC
TRBJ2-1 TRBV28 - - CASSPAGWGSYNEQFF TGTGCCAGCAGTCCCGCAGGGTGGGGCTCCTACAATGAGCAGTTCTTC
TRBJ2-1 TRBV28 TRBD2 - CASRPTSGYEQFF TGTGCCAGCAGACCAACTAGCGGCTATGAGCAGTTCTTC
TRBJ1-5 TRBV19 TRBD1 - CASSRFGEAGGPSSNQPQHF TGTGCCAGTAGTAGATTCGGGGAGGCAGGGGGACCTAGTAGCAATCAGCCCCAGCATTTT
TRBJ2-6 TRBV6-4 - few CASSAGDSGANVLTF TGTGCCAGCAGTGCGGGAGACTCTGGGGCCAACGTCCTGACTTTC